This T cell receptor (beta chain) was obtained from a study of cytomegalovirus exposure and HLA in healthy donors. PCR employed 60 Vbeta and 13 Jbeta primers. Profiled with immunoSEQ multiplex PCR; TCRdb holds only in-frame clones, not every one. The table has under 150,000 clones, around 70% seen once; the top ten hold 2% to 2.5%. The CDR3 consists of 14 residues. Trimming removed 2 bases at V and 0 bases at J, with 7 bases between. Germline CDR1 and CDR2: MNHNY and SVGAGI (reference sequence). This clone occurred a few times. Sequencing was done on a sample of PBMCs. The sequence was obtained from a middle-aged man in good health and CMV-seronegative. The chain employs TRBV6-6 and TRBJ1-1; D gene uncertain. CDR3: CASSYPGMNTEAFF. The CDR3 DNA follows: TGTGCCAGCAGTTACCCAGGCATGAACACTGAAGCTTTCTTT.